Shown below are 3 T cell receptor beta chains from a single sample sequenced in a study of blood T cell repertoires in COVID-19. The data were produced by immunoSEQ multiplex PCR, yet TCRdb's version contains in-frame clones alone and is incomplete. The data contain about 200,000 clones, about nine tenths of them singletons. The sequencing input was peripheral blood. The receptors were sampled from a man between 40 and 49 years old with acute or convalescent COVID-19.

The V and J genes are TRBV24-1 and TRBJ2-3; 10 nucleotides match TRBD1. The junction had 3 bases not matched to a gene; V was cut back by 2 bases and J by 8 bases. Germline V lookup: CDR1 KGHDR, CDR2 SFDVKD. This CDR3 is built from 14 residues. The CDR3 sequence: CATSDWTGGGTQYF. DNA for the CDR3: TGTGCCACCAGTGATTGGACAGGGGGAGGTACGCAGTATTTT.

This clone was seen a handful of times. CDR3 sequence reads: CAWTPGLLSYEQYF. Written as DNA, the CDR3 is TGTGCCTGGACCCCGGGACTCCTCTCCTACGAGCAGTACTTC. The chain is built from TRBV30 and TRBJ2-7; tentative D call: TRBD2 (6 bases). CDR3 length: 14 amino acids. Per the germline V gene, CDR1 is GTSNPN and CDR2 is SVGIG (reference sequence). V was cut by 4 bases and J by 0 bases, with 13 bases left in between. Full variable domain (remainder filled in from reference TRBV30 and TRBJ2-7): SQTIHQWPATLVQPVGSPLSLECTVEGTSNPNLYWYRQAAGRGLQLLFYSVGIGQISSEVPQNLSASRPQDRQFILSSKKLLLSDSGFYLCAWTPGLLSYEQYFGPGTRLTVT.

The chain links TRBV19 to TRBJ1-2; the D is unclear. Germline CDR1 and CDR2: LNHDA and SQIVND (reference sequence). The CDR3 is made up of 13 amino acids. The V gene lost 2 bases and the J gene lost 3 bases, with 7 bases spanning the gap. Written as DNA, the CDR3 is TGTGCCAGTAGTATAACACGGGACTATGGCTACACCTTC. This sequence encodes CASSITRDYGYTF.